A selection of T cell receptor beta chains follows, all from one sample in a study of T cell repertoires in cytomegalovirus infection. For these receptors, no antigen is known. Each CDR3 protein is one row after TCRdb ran MiXCR on the reads. This table holds around 770,000 distinct CDR3 sequences, roughly 29% found once. The sequencing used cultured CD8+ T cells from PBMCs, collected from culture after CMV antigen stimulation. The receptors come from a human donor in good health (CMV status not recorded). Some clones in this sample may be carry-over from other donors' samples. CDR3s include the opening cysteine and the closing phenylalanine or tryptophan. The D gene is left open where the match is weak.

>TRBV7-9|TRBD1
CASSSAQGATYEQYF
>TRBV6-2/TRBV6-3|NA
CASGSVGGQETQYF
>TRBV11-2|NA
CASSLGLRRGPVYNEQFF
>TRBV3-1|NA
CASSQEGSSYEQYF
>TRBV12-3/TRBV12-4|NA
CASSAPGLINEQFF
>TRBV7-2|TRBD1
CASSYPGQAPTGELFF
>TRBV12-3/TRBV12-4|NA
CASSPSPTGNQPQHF
>TRBV6-1|NA
CASSELGVAYNEQFF
>TRBV5-6|NA
CASSSGGGFYGYTF
>TRBV7-2|TRBD1
CASSWTGSSSSGYTF
>TRBV11-2|NA
CASSLGSGYYNEQFF
>TRBV7-9|TRBD1
CASSLLPGGSDGYTF
>TRBV12-3/TRBV12-4|NA
CASSLGVPPDGYTF
>TRBV7-9|TRBD2
CASSLPGLASETQYF
>TRBV6-2/TRBV6-3|NA
CGSRIGVQPQHF
>TRBV27|NA
CASSLSLSRRRLYGYTF
>TRBV20-1|NA
CSARERRNNTGELFF
>TRBV6-1|TRBD1
CASSEGRGLLTDTQYF
>TRBV6-1|TRBD1
CASSPTGSNEQFF
>TRBV20-1|TRBD2
CSARAAGWGSYNEQFF
>TRBV12-3/TRBV12-4|TRBD1
CASTLRDRSRNTGELFF
>TRBV5-5|TRBD2
CASSLLAGEGDTQYF
>TRBV7-9|TRBD1
CASSFTGTVHNSPLHF
>TRBV5-6|NA
CASSVQRGDETQYF
>TRBV6-1|TRBD1
CASSLFGQGARETQYF
>TRBV27|TRBD1
CASSPSSGDRALSMFF
>TRBV12-3/TRBV12-4|NA
CAGRPLIGRNTGELFF
>TRBV19|TRBD2
CASSIPGGLTGELFF
>TRBV19|NA
CASSIAQKKVNYGYTF
>TRBV19|TRBD1
CASSIDPTGVVETQYF
>TRBV2|NA
CASRVGYSGNTIYF
>TRBV7-9|TRBD1
CATLRMDRGHGELFF
>TRBV12-3/TRBV12-4|NA
CASSRTVGDPQPQHF
>TRBV2|TRBD1
CASSEGQGTQPQHF
>TRBV6-5|NA
CASSSGTDSIYGYTF
>TRBV12-3/TRBV12-4|TRBD1
CASSSSGTGITGELFF
>TRBV6-5|NA
CASSYLAGQPQHF
>TRBV7-6|NA
CASSANRDVSGYTF
>TRBV12-3/TRBV12-4|TRBD1
CASSLTGTELGYTF
>TRBV19|NA
CASSVARRNEQFF
>TRBV7-6|NA
CASSSFPRWADLNTEAFF
>TRBV7-4|TRBD1
CASREFGGDRGSPLHF
>TRBV12-3/TRBV12-4|NA
CAITARVRQSSSGNTIYF
>TRBV7-4|TRBD2
CASSPNSGSAYEQYF
>TRBV6-5|NA
CASSWNGGAVNSPLHF
>TRBV27|NA
CASSLIAGTPYNEQFF
>TRBV7-4|NA
CASSLTDPPTVTGELFF
>TRBV10-3|NA
CAISSPGQGYTEAFF
>TRBV7-8|TRBD2
CASSAAAGTSPYNEQFF
>TRBV10-3|NA
CAISVDVLMNTEAFF
>TRBV28|NA
CASGVDSYLSTDTQYF
>TRBV7-4|TRBD1
CASSLARQGSYGYTF
>TRBV7-2|NA
CASSLGALREQYF
>TRBV7-9|NA
CASSPWVENIQYF
>TRBV12-3/TRBV12-4|TRBD2
CASSFTGTSGDTQYF